The 13 T cell receptor beta chains below were found in one sample sequenced in a study of blood T cell repertoires in COVID-19 (dated by TCRdb to 2018 to 2021). The library was obtained by the immunoSEQ multiplex PCR assay. This is the immuneACCESS table as TCRdb keeps it, with only in-frame sequences that have V and J called. A part of the clones is gone; compared with another copy, unresolved V genes explain less than half, and the rest is unexplained. The table for this sample lists around 300,000 clones; approximately 88% of them were counted only once. The top ten hold 6% to 6.5% of the sample. Sequencing was done on a sample of PBMCs or T cells enriched from blood (not recorded which). The receptor source for this set is a middle-aged woman who had recovered from COVID-19.

The count of this clone is one. The chain combines TRBV10-3 with TRBJ1-1; a weak D match, TRBD1 (6 bases). The germline V gene encodes CDR1 ENHRY and CDR2 SYGVKD. This CDR3 has 14 amino acids. The V end was cut by 2 bases, the J end by 4 bases, with 11 bases between. The CDR3 is CAISETGTGTEAFF. CDR3 nucleotide sequence: TGTGCCATCAGTGAGACAGGGACGGGCACTGAAGCTTTCTTT.

The chain is built from TRBV5-1 and TRBJ1-4; possible D gene TRBD1, 6 bases. The CDR3 has 16 residues. Germline-derived CDR1 and CDR2 are SGHRS and YFSETQ. The V and J ends lost 0 bases and 5 bases respectively, with 14 bases between them. CDR3: CASSLDPGQPNEKLFF. The CDR3, as DNA: TGCGCCAGCAGCTTGGACCCGGGACAACCAAATGAAAAACTGTTTTTT.

This clone was observed once. The rearrangement uses TRBV24-1 and TRBJ2-2, with D possibly matching TRBD1 (5 bases). Germline V gives CDR1 KGHDR, CDR2 SFDVKD. Trimming took 0 bases from V and 6 from J, leaving 13 bases between them. This CDR3 has 16 amino acids. The CDR3 nucleotides are TGTGCCACCAGTGATTTGAGTCGGGCAGGGTCCGGGGAGCTGTTTTTT. Amino acid sequence: CATSDLSRAGSGELFF.

This clone was counted a single time. The CDR3 spells CASSLSRGLDGYTF. Here the CDR3 DNA reads TGTGCCAGCAGTTTATCAAGAGGCCTAGATGGCTACACCTTC. V is TRBV27 and J is TRBJ1-2; D is unclear. The CDR3 runs to 14 residues. The V gene's germline CDR1 is MNHEY and CDR2 SMNVEV (reference sequence). The V end was cut by 0 bases, the J end by 6 bases, with 11 bases between.

This chain connects TRBV12-3 or TRBV12-4 to TRBJ1-2; 8 positions match TRBD1. There are 13 residues in the CDR3. V was pared by 3 bases and J by 6 bases, with 3 bases of the junction left unmatched. CDR3 region: CASSFRDRHGYTF. CDR3 nucleotide sequence: TGTGCCAGCAGTTTTCGGGACAGGCATGGCTACACCTTC.

V gene TRBV20-1 combines with J gene TRBJ1-2; perhaps TRBD1 as D (5 bases). Trimming removed 4 bases at V and 7 bases at J, with 7 bases between. Germline V gives CDR1 DFQATT, CDR2 SNEGSKA (reference sequence). CDR3 length equals 10 residues. The CDR3 here is CSAIDSGYTF. The CDR3 DNA sequence: TGCAGTGCTATCGACAGTGGCTACACCTTC.

The genes are TRBV4-1 and TRBJ2-7; tentatively, D is TRBD2 (6 bases). Trimming left V 4 bases short and J 2 bases short, with 15 bases between. CDR1 is MGHRA, CDR2 YSYEKL, per germline. The CDR3 consists of 15 residues. The CDR3 DNA sequence: TGCGCCAGCAGCCGATCAAGCGGGCCACCCTACGAGCAGTACTTC. This sequence encodes CASSRSSGPPYEQYF.

The CDR3 loop reads CASSPDIAGRTGELFF. CDR3 nucleotides: TGTGCCAGCTCCCCTGACATAGCGGGACGCACCGGGGAGCTGTTTTTT. The chain links TRBV18 to TRBJ2-2; 8 bases are a match to TRBD2. J was trimmed by 4 bases and V by 6 bases; bases with no gene match: 10. The germline CDR1 and CDR2 sequences are KGHSH and LQKENI. This CDR3 region has 16 residues.

This chain links TRBV19 with TRBJ2-5; D may be TRBD1 (5 bases). The CDR3 runs 16 residues. The germline V gene has CDR1 LNHDA and CDR2 SQIVND (reference sequence). Between the trimmed V and J ends, which lost 3 bases and 0 bases, there was a span of 14 bases. In DNA form, the CDR3 reads TGTGCCAGTAGTATGGGGTGGGGCCGAGACCAAGAGACCCAGTACTTC. This sequence encodes CASSMGWGRDQETQYF.

The V call is TRBV28, the J call TRBJ1-3; weak D call: TRBD1 (6 bases). Per the germline V gene, CDR1 is MDHEN and CDR2 is SYDVKM. Trimming removed 6 bases from V and 5 bases from J, with 14 bases in between. CDR3 length: 14 amino acids. The CDR3 sequence: CASSLVRGRNTIYF. CDR3 bases: TGTGCCAGCAGCCTCGTGAGGGGGAGAAACACCATATATTTT. The full variable domain, in which reference TRBV28 and TRBJ1-3 provide the parts outside the CDR3, is DVKVTQSSRYLVKRTGEKVFLECVQDMDHENMFWYRQDPGLGLRLIYFSYDVKMKEKGDIPEGYSVSREKKERFSLILESASTNQTSMYLCASSLVRGRNTIYFGEGSWLTVV.

The chain joins TRBV2 to TRBJ2-4; 9 bases map to TRBD1. Losses at the gene ends were 5 bases for V and 2 bases for J; bases not matched to a gene: 4. The CDR3 is made up of 15 amino acids. Germline-derived CDR1 and CDR2 are SNHLY and FYNNEI. The CDR3, as DNA: TGTGCCAGCAGTAAAGACAGGGGGACCAAAAACATTCAGTACTTC. This sequence encodes CASSKDRGTKNIQYF.

The chain links TRBV27 to TRBJ1-2; 9 bases map to TRBD1. V shed 6 bases, J shed 8 bases, and the junction held 13 bases outside the gene matches. CDR1 and CDR2 from the germline V gene are MNHEY and SMNVEV (reference sequence). This CDR3 contains 15 residues. CDR3 coding DNA: TGTGCCAGCAGGGGGGTGGACAGGGGCCCGGGCGGCTACACCTTC. Protein product: CASRGVDRGPGGYTF.

The rearrangement uses TRBV27 and TRBJ2-5; D is unclear. With 4 bases removed from V and 2 bases from J, the gap between germline ends came to 11 bases. The V gene's germline CDR1 is MNHEY and CDR2 SMNVEV (reference sequence). CDR3 length: 14 residues. CDR3 protein: CASSSESEQETQYF. The CDR3 DNA sequence: TGTGCCAGCAGTTCTGAGAGCGAACAAGAGACCCAGTACTTC.